This is a list of T cell receptor beta chains from one sample in a study of shared clonotypes between healthy human individuals. Assay used: immunoSEQ multiplex PCR; TCRdb lists only in-frame clones, some missing. The table has over a million clones, around 78% seen once. Sequencing used memory CD4+ T cells from PBMCs. The source is a man aged 18 to 30 in good health. Some clones in this sample may be carry-over from other donors' samples. The conserved cysteine and the conserved F or W are not part of the CDR3 here. Each record gives: V gene, J gene, CDR3 protein.

TRBV15	TRBJ1-5	ATSRGTVSNQPQH
TRBV6-5	TRBJ2-7	ASSLMGGLGGEQY
TRBV7-7	TRBJ1-3	ASSPGPTSGNTIY
TRBV11-2	TRBJ2-5	ASSLDRVRETQY
TRBV28	TRBJ2-1	ASSRHSSGTYNEQF
TRBV7-3	TRBJ1-1	ASSSITGGAAF
TRBV5-1	TRBJ2-5	ASSVISGSRETQY
TRBV25-1	TRBJ2-3	ASSPLGYTDTQY
TRBV4-1	TRBJ2-3	ASSQVGSTNTQY
TRBV7-9	TRBJ1-2	ASSPGQGYGYT
TRBV5-4	TRBJ2-3	ASSAGLAVTVGDTQY
TRBV28	TRBJ2-5	ASSEPSDRSVQY
TRBV5-1	TRBJ2-1	ASSLGGSSYNEQF
TRBV5-4	TRBJ2-5	ASRGVGETQY
TRBV4-3	TRBJ2-1	ASSRRTGGTYNEQF
TRBV7-9	TRBJ1-2	ASSSGDRPTGT
TRBV6-5	TRBJ2-1	ASSPGQGYNEQF
TRBV4-2	TRBJ2-2	ASSRTGLAGGLGNTGELF
TRBV19	TRBJ1-5	ASSSRPSTGTYNQPQH
TRBV28	TRBJ1-2	ASSVRDYGYT
TRBV2	TRBJ2-7	ASSYRDRDGEQY
TRBV10-1	TRBJ1-4	ASSAGGTNEKLF
TRBV7-2	TRBJ2-2	ASGSVLRENTGELF
TRBV19	TRBJ2-3	ASSLQGTTSTDTQY
TRBV6-6	TRBJ1-1	ASSPTFSMNTEAF
TRBV5-1	TRBJ2-7	ASSLGPVSEGYEQY
TRBV25-1	TRBJ2-3	ASSEWVVAGVGGDTQY
TRBV7-8	TRBJ2-3	ASSNSQDTQY
TRBV13	TRBJ1-2	ASSLGQNYGYT
TRBV30	TRBJ1-2	AWGQPPSYGYT
TRBV2	TRBJ2-7	ASSPQGGDINEQY
TRBV28	TRBJ1-5	ASTASSGAFFNQPQH
TRBV23-1	TRBJ2-7	ASSHLGGEQY
TRBV5-1	TRBJ2-2	ASRASGEAGELF
TRBV5-1	TRBJ2-1	ASSLAALSSYNEQF
TRBV7-8	TRBJ1-1	ASSLLRTNFGGAF
TRBV18	TRBJ2-5	ASSPPGGEGETQY
TRBV7-2	TRBJ1-2	ASSRGSVNYGYT
TRBV5-6	TRBJ1-1	ASSSGTENTEAF
TRBV18	TRBJ1-2	ASSPSRDINYGYT
TRBV5-1	TRBJ2-1	ASSLVDGLGGRGNEQF
TRBV6-1	TRBJ1-5	ASSEKGSSSRQPQH
TRBV7-9	TRBJ2-1	ASSSRGSGSSGNEQF
TRBV7-2	TRBJ2-7	ASSPLAGGIEQY
TRBV2	TRBJ1-5	ASREQGPGPQH
TRBV29-1	TRBJ1-1	SVGAGSGLITEAF
TRBV7-2	TRBJ2-2	ASSLDADFNTGELF
TRBV28	TRBJ1-1	ASSPGTGRRTEAF
TRBV7-2	TRBJ2-3	ASSTTGTGAY